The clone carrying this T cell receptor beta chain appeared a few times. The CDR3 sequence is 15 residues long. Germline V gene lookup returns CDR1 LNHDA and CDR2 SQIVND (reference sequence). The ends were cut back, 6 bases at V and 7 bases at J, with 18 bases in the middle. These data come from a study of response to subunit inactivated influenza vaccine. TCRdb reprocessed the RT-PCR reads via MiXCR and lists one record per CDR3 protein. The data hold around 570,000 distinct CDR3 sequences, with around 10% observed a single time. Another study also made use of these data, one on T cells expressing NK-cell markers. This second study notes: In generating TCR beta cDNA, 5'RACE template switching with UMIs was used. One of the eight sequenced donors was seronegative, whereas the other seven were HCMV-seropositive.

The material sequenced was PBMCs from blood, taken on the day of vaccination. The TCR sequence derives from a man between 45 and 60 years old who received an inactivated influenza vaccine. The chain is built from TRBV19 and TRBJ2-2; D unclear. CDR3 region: CASREPGIQSGELFF. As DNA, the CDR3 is TGTGCCAGTAGGGAACCGGGCATACAGAGCGGGGAGCTGTTTTTT.